This passage covers 14 T cell receptor beta chains from one sample sequenced in a study of cytomegalovirus exposure and HLA in healthy donors (dated by TCRdb to the late 2010s). The method behind the library was the immunoSEQ multiplex PCR assay. The multiplex PCR relied on a mix of 60 forward primers for TCR Vbeta segments and 13 reverse primers for TCR Jbeta segments. TCRdb holds this immuneACCESS table with in-frame rearrangements only. Some clones are missing; in checked studies, unresolved V genes explain under half, and the rest has no known cause. This sample has over 110,000 clones in its table, and about 76% of those were observed once. In total, the top ten clones hold around 3.1% of the sample. The sample taken for sequencing was PBMCs. The receptors derive from a female donor in good health and CMV-seronegative.

The chain has TRBV10-3 and TRBJ1-1; D remains unclear. This CDR3 contains 12 residues. The germline V gene encodes CDR1 ENHRY and CDR2 SYGVKD. V lost 8 bases and J lost 8, with 15 bases in between. The CDR3 DNA reads as TGTGCCATCGAAATGAAAAGCGGGGAAGCTTTCTTT. This translates into CAIEMKSGEAFF.

CDR3 protein: CATSRVEEKLFF. CDR3 coding DNA: TGTGCCACCAGCAGAGTGGAGGAAAAACTGTTTTTT. J is TRBJ1-4 and V is TRBV15; D unresolved. Trimming cost V 1 base and J 8 bases, with 5 bases left between them. The CDR3 contains 12 residues. Per germline, CDR1 LNHNV and CDR2 YYDKDF (reference sequence).

This rearrangement joins TRBV4-3 to TRBJ2-1; 7 positions agree with TRBD2. With 0 bases clipped from V and 3 bases from J, the junction kept 5 bases outside the gene matches. CDR1 is LGHNA, CDR2 YSLEER, per germline. This CDR3 is 16 amino acids long. CDR3 protein: CASSQDSAGVYNEQFF. The DNA for the CDR3 is TGCGCCAGCAGCCAAGATTCGGCGGGAGTCTACAATGAGCAGTTCTTC.

The J gene is TRBJ2-6, the V gene TRBV7-9; 9 nucleotides line up with TRBD1. This CDR3 region has 18 residues. V was pared by 5 bases and J by 0 bases, with 8 bases of the junction left unmatched. CDR1 is SEHNR and CDR2 is FQNEAQ in the germline V gene (reference sequence). The CDR3 bases are TGTGCCAGCAGCACCCGGACAGGGGCCCTCTCTGGGGCCAACGTCCTGACTTTC. Translation gives CASSTRTGALSGANVLTF.

The V and J genes are TRBV18 and TRBJ1-5, with 7 bases aligning to TRBD1. The CDR3 has 14 amino acids. The junction had 4 bases not matched to a gene; V was cut back by 5 bases and J by 3 bases. Germline-derived CDR1 and CDR2 are KGHSH and LQKENI. The CDR3 DNA reads as TGTGCCAGCTCAGTGGGACAGCCCAATCAGCCCCAGCATTTT. Translation: CASSVGQPNQPQHF.

J is TRBJ1-2 and V is TRBV6-6; no clear D gene. The V end was cut by 6 bases, the J end by 8 bases, with 16 bases between. Per the germline V gene, CDR1 is MNHNY and CDR2 is SVGAGI (reference sequence). The CDR3 is made up of 13 amino acids. CDR3 loop: CASSEDMARGYTF. In nucleotides, the CDR3 is TGTGCCAGCAGCGAAGACATGGCTCGCGGCTACACCTTC.

The J gene is TRBJ1-6, the V gene TRBV10-2; 9 bases agree with TRBD1. With V trimmed by 7 bases and J by 7 bases, 8 bases remained unmatched. The germline gives CDR1 WSHSY, CDR2 SAAADI. The CDR3 is 15 residues long. CDR3 sequence (DNA): TGCGCCAGCACACTGGGACAGGGACGCAATTCACCCCTCCACTTT. Translating it yields CASTLGQGRNSPLHF.

This rearrangement joins TRBV5-6 to TRBJ1-5; D gene ambiguous. Germline CDR1 reads SGHDT; CDR2 reads YYEEEE. CDR3 length equals 13 residues. The V end lost 0 bases, the J end lost 7 bases, and 8 bases lay between the germline ends. CDR3 bases: TGTGCCAGCAGCTTGGGGGCCCACCAGCCCCAGCATTTT. Translation: CASSLGAHQPQHF.

There are a few counts of this clone. This rearrangement joins TRBV19 to TRBJ1-5; 8 positions agree with TRBD1. J lost 8 bases, V lost 5 bases, and 5 bases had no gene match. The CDR3 extends over 13 amino acids. The germline CDR1 and CDR2 sequences are LNHDA and SQIVND (reference sequence). The CDR3 is CASSQDRDKPQHF. The CDR3 nucleotides are TGTGCCAGTAGTCAGGACAGGGACAAGCCCCAGCATTTT.

V usage is TRBV10-1 and J usage is TRBJ2-1; 8 bases map to TRBD2. From germline, CDR1 is WNHNN and CDR2 SYGVQD (reference sequence). V lost 6 bases to trimming and J lost 1 base; unmatched junction nucleotides: 5. This CDR3 has 15 residues. The CDR3 DNA reads as TGCGCCAGCAGCTCGAGCGGGAGTTCCTACAATGAGCAGTTCTTC. It translates to CASSSSGSSYNEQFF.

The chain uses TRBV7-8 and TRBJ2-1; 8 bases fit TRBD2. The CDR3 has 15 amino acids. Germline CDR1 reads SGHVS; CDR2 reads FQNEAQ. V was clipped by 4 bases and J by 3 bases; unmatched bases: 5. For the CDR3, the DNA is TGTGCCAGCAGCTCCCTTAGCGGGATCTACAATGAGCAGTTCTTC. Translated: CASSSLSGIYNEQFF. Full variable domain (outside the CDR3, taken from reference TRBV7-8 and TRBJ2-1): GAGVSQSPRYKVAKRGQDVALRCDPISGHVSLFWYQQALGQGPEFLTYFQNEAQLDKSGLPSDRFFAERPEGSVSTLKIQRTQQEDSAVYLCASSSLSGIYNEQFFGPGTRLTVL.

This chain uses TRBV30 with TRBJ2-3, with TRBD2 matching 9 bases. The CDR3 spans 14 residues. V shed 4 bases and J 3 bases; nucleotides not matched to a gene: 5. Germline V gives CDR1 GTSNPN, CDR2 SVGIG (reference sequence). The CDR3: CAWTSGIVTDTQYF. The CDR3 DNA reads as TGTGCCTGGACTAGCGGGATCGTTACAGATACGCAGTATTTT.

The genes are TRBV7-9 and TRBJ1-4, with no clear D. Between the trimmed V and J ends, which lost 8 bases and 0 bases, there was a span of 10 bases. Germline lookup yields CDR1 SEHNR and CDR2 FQNEAQ (reference sequence). The CDR3 covers 14 residues. CDR3 bases: TGTGCCAGCGGAATGAGGGCAACTAATGAAAAACTGTTTTTT. Its translation is CASGMRATNEKLFF.

The DNA of the CDR3 is TGCAGCGTTGGGACAGCCGGCTCCTACGAGCAGTACTTC. Translating it yields CSVGTAGSYEQYF. V gene TRBV29-1 combines with J gene TRBJ2-7, with D perhaps TRBD1 (6 bases). The CDR3 has 13 amino acids. Germline CDR1 reads SQVTM; CDR2 reads ANQGSEA. V lost 4 bases and J lost 0, with 10 bases in between.